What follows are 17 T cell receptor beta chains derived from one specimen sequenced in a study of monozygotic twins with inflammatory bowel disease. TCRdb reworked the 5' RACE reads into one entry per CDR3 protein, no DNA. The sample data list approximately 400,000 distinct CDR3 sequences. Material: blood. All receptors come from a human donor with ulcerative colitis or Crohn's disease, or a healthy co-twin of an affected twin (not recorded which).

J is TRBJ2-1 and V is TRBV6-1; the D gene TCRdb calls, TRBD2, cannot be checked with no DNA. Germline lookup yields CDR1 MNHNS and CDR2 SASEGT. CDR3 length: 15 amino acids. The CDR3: CASSHGTSGDNEQFF.

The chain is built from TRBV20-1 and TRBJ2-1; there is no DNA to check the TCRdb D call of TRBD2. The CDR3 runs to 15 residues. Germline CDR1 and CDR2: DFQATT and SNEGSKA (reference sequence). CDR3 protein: CSARVSSSGYNEPFF.

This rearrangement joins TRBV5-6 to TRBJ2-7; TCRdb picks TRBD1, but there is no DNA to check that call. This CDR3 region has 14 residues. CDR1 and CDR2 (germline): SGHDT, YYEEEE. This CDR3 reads CASIRRGAGYEQYF.

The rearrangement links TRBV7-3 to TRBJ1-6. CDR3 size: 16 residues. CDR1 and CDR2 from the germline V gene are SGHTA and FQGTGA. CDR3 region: CASSLSRLGSNSPLHF.

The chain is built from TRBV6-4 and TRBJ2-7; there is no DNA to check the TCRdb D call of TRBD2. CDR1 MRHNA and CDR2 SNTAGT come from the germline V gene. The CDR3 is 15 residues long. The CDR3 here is CASTGGGGPSYEQYF.

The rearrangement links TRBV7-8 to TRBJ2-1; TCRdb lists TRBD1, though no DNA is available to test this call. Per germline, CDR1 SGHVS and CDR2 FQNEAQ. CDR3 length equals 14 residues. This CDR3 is CASSPLEVKVAQFF.

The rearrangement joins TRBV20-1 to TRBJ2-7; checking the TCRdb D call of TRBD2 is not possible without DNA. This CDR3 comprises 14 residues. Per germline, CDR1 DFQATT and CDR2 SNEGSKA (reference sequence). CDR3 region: CSGTSPSSSYEQYF.

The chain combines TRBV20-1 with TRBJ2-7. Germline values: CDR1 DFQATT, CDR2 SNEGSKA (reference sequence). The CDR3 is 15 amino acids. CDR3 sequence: CSAPNSELTPYEQYF.

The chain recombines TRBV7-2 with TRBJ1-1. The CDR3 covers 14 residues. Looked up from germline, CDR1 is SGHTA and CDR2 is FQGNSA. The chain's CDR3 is CASSLEGGDTEAFF. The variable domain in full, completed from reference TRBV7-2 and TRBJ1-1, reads GAGVSQSPSNKVTEKGKDVELRCDPISGHTALYWYRQSLGQGLEFLIYFQGNSAPDKSGLPSDRFSAERTGGSVSTLTIQRTQQEDSAVYLCASSLEGGDTEAFFGQGTRLTVV.

The chain's CDR3 is CATSRGGWTDQETQYF. The V and J genes are TRBV15 and TRBJ2-5; TCRdb calls TRBD1, which cannot be checked without DNA. Germline V gene data show CDR1 as LNHNV and CDR2 as YYDKDF (reference sequence). The CDR3 runs 16 residues. Combining the CDR3 with reference TRBV15 and TRBJ2-5 gives the whole variable domain DAMVIQNPRYQVTQFGKPVTLSCSQTLNHNVMYWYQQKSSQAPKLLFHYYDKDFNNEADTPDNFQSRRPNTSFCFLDIRSPGLGDTAMYLCATSRGGWTDQETQYFGPGTRLLVL.

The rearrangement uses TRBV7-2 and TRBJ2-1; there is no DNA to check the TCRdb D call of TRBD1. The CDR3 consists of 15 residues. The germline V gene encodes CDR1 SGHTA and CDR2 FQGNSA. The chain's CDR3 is CASTNTRAQIHEQFF.

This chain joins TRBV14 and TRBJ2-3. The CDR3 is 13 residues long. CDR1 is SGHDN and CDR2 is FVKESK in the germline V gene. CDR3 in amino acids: CASSQGEKYTQYF.

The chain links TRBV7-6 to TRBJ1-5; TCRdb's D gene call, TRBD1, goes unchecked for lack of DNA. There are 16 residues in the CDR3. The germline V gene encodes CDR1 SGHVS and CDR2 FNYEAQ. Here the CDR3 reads CASSLAPPYSNQPQHF.

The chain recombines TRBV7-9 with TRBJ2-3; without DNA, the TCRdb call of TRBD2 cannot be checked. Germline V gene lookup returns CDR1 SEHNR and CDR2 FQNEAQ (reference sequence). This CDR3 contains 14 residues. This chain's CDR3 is CASSPRLAGDTQYF. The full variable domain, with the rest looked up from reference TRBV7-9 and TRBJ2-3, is DTGVSQNPRHKITKRGQNVTFRCDPISEHNRLYWYRQTLGQGPEFLTYFQNEAQLEKSRLLSDRFSAERPKGSFSTLEIQRTEQGDSAMYLCASSPRLAGDTQYFGPGTRLTVL.

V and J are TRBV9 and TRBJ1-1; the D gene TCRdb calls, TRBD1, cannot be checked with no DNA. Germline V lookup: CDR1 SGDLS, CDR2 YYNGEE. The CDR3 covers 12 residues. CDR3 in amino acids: CASSRGDPAAFF.

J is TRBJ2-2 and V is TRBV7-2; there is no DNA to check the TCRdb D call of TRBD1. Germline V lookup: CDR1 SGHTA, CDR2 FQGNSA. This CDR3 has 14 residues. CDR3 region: CASTSGRRTGELFF.

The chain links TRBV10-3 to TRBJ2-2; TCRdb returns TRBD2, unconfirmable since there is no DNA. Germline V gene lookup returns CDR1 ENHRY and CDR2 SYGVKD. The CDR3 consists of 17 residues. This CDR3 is CAISELGSGRAHGELFF.